This T cell receptor beta chain was identified during a study of blood T cell repertoires in COVID-19. Study-wide context: Spain, Italy and the United States supplied samples that represented acute and convalescent COVID-19.

Methods used by the authors: Using reference gene primer amplification, nucleated cell counts were estimated. Sequencing used immunoSEQ multiplex PCR; TCRdb keeps in-frame clones, though not all of them. The V and J calls and clone size were taken over from that table, and D and trimming were inferred from the DNA. The data show around 180,000 clones, 80% to 90% seen once. The length of the CDR3 is 14 residues. Trimming cost V 4 bases and J 5 bases, with 11 bases left between them. Germline-derived CDR1 and CDR2 are MNHEY and SMNVEV (reference sequence). Material for sequencing was peripheral blood. This receptor was identified in a human donor with active or convalescent COVID-19. The donor label of this sample is uncertain. This chain links TRBV27 with TRBJ2-2, with D possibly TRBD2 on 5 matching bases. CDR3 in DNA: TGTGCCAGCAGTTCGAATCCGGGGACCGGGGAGCTGTTTTTT. Its translation: CASSSNPGTGELFF.